This T cell receptor beta chain is drawn from a study of T cells in localized non-small cell lung cancer (TCRdb year 2020). About the investigation overall: The study analyzed T cell repertoires of over 200 early-stage NSCLC patients, comparing tumors and uninvolved tumor-adjacent lungs. The cohort consisted of approximately 220 treatment-naive NSCLC patients whose localized lung tumors had been resected. The mean age of the NSCLC patients was roughly 70 years, with 120 to 150 men and 100 to 110 women. The investigation overall reported the following: Because multi-region tumor sequencing was not performed, intratumor heterogeneity could not be ruled out. Higher T cell density in blood was associated with longer overall survival, whereas higher clonality in adjacent lung was associated with shorter survival. Because the study design was exploratory, TCR variables were selected using unadjusted p-values without false-discovery rate correction. Uninvolved tumor-adjacent lung showed the highest T cell clonality, higher than tumor, which suggests more focused antigenic responses in the uninvolved tumor-adjacent lung. A median of about 50 of the top 100 tumor clones turned up in the paired uninvolved adjacent lung, and approximately 30 of those clones also ranked among the top 100 of that same adjacent lung.

The immunoSEQ Assay was used to sequence TCR beta CDR3 regions from DNA. In the source study's methods: To compute T cell density, TCR beta template counts were normalized to usable DNA, which was estimated by amplifying housekeeping genes. Richness was estimated with the preseqR package, extrapolating to 400,000 templates for PBMC samples and 120,000 templates for tissue samples. Clonality was defined as one minus Pielou's evenness. Tissue-enriched TCRs were identified through differential abundance testing performed on productive amino-acid clonotypes, with a minimum total count of 5 and an alpha of 0.1. The Jaccard Index and the Morisita Overlap Index were used to quantify repertoire overlap between compartments. GLIPH grouped TCR beta CDR3s together with public tetramer-defined viral CDR3s, and a viral motif had to include at least three viral sequences and show V-gene enrichment. TCRdb carries this immuneACCESS record with in-frame sequences only. Its versions omit some clonotypes, under half of them owing to an unresolved V gene in the studies checked, with the rest unexplained. Clone size and V and J calls were adopted from that table, with D and trimming inferred from the DNA. Counted in this sample were about 39,000 clones; roughly 77% of them appeared once. Of the sample, 30% to 40% falls within the top ten clones.

CDR3 length: 18 amino acids, cysteine to phenylalanine. Just the 54-base CDR3 DNA is kept, in frame starting at base 1. From the germline V gene, CDR1 is KGHSH and CDR2 is LQKENI. After removal of 2 bases from V and 1 base from J, the junction retains 12 bases not matched to a gene. At diagnosis, tumor, uninvolved tumor-adjacent lung and peripheral blood were collected and then preserved as a mix of FFPE and fresh-frozen material. For TCR repertoire profiling, blood samples were analyzed in the form of peripheral blood mononuclear cells. In regard to this clone: No cognate antigen has been identified for it. Nothing much larger sits one base from this clone, and base qualities are not available.

The starting material was PBMCs, obtained before any cancer treatment. The sequence links TRBV18 to TRBJ1-1; TRBD1 lines up with 8 middle nucleotides. The sequence came from a woman aged 35 to 70 with stage II squamous cell lung carcinoma. The bases are TGTGCCAGCTCACCAACGAAGGACAGGGCACTACAGAACACTGAAGCTTTCTTT. Translated, it reads CASSPTKDRALQNTEAFF.